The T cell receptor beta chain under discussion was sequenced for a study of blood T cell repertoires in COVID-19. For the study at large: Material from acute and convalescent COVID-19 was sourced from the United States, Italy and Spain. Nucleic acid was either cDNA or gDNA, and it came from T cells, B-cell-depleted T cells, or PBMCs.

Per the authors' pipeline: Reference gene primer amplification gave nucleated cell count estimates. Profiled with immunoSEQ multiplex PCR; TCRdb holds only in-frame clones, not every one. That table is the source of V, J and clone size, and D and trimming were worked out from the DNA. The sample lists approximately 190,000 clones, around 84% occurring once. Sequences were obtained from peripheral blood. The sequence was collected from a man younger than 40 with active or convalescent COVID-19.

In DNA, the CDR3 is TGCGCCAGCAGCAGAGGACTAGCGGGAGGCAGGTCCGGGGAGCTGTTTTTT. Encoded protein: CASSRGLAGGRSGELFF. This chain connects TRBV5-1 to TRBJ2-2; TRBD2 agrees at 14 bases. CDR1 and CDR2 from the germline V gene are SGHRS and YFSETQ. J gave up 6 bases and V 4 bases, and 8 bases lay outside the gene matches. This CDR3 contains 17 residues. Complete variable domain (other parts from reference TRBV5-1 and TRBJ2-2): KAGVTQTPRYLIKTRGQQVTLSCSPISGHRSVSWYQQTPGQGLQFLFEYFSETQRNKGNFPGRFSGRQFSNSRSEMNVSTLELGDSALYLCASSRGLAGGRSGELFFGEGSRLTVL.